The clone carrying this T cell receptor beta chain has at least ten counts. Its cognate antigen is unknown. Purified naive CD4+ T cells were depleted of CD25+ Tregs. Study-wide results and caveats: Tumor-infiltrating Treg TCR alpha and beta sequences overlapped most with tumor naive CD4+ T cells, then blood naive. The larger cohort examined one V-J beta rearrangement, not whole repertoires.

The CDR3 runs 13 residues. CDR1 is DFQATT, CDR2 SNEGSKA, per germline (reference sequence). Deletions cut 6 bases from V and 3 bases from J, with 15 bases between. Full-length variable regions came from constant-region reverse primers plus semi-nested Nested Universal Primer A PCR. MiXCR, run by TCRdb on the 5' RACE reads, gives a single entry per CDR3 protein. The table lists some 62,000 distinct CDR3 sequences, approximately 31% of them singletons. This chain connects TRBV20-1 to TRBJ2-7, with D uncertain. The origin of this receptor is a female donor with breast cancer. The sequenced material came from tumor-infiltrating naive CD4+ T cells sorted from the breast tumor. Subset reported: naive CD4+ T cells, CD4+CD45RA+CD25-. The CDR3 region has the DNA TGCAGTGCCTGGCTGGCTTCGAGCTACGAGCAGTACTTC. Translating it yields CSAWLASSYEQYF.